This T cell receptor (beta chain) derives from a study of blood T cell repertoires in COVID-19. This CDR3 contains 12 residues. With 0 bases removed from V and 5 bases from J, the gap between germline ends came to 5 bases. Germline CDR1 is LGHDT and CDR2 is YNNKEL (reference sequence). Some clones are missing from TCRdb's copy, which holds only in-frame ones; the method was immunoSEQ multiplex PCR. The sample yields about 68,000 clones, 84% seen once. This receptor was taken from a man in his forties or fifties with active COVID-19. V is TRBV3-1 (or the pseudogene TRBV3-2) and J is TRBJ2-7; D is ambiguous. The sequenced material came from peripheral blood. The DNA of the CDR3 is TGTGCCAGCAGCCAAGATGTCGACGAGCAGTACTTC. Residues: CASSQDVDEQYF.